One sample yielded the 17 T cell receptor beta chains listed below, sequenced in a study of T cell clonotyping in hematopoietic cell transplantation. Time point of the sample: recipient sample about 28 days before transplant, after cytoreduction. Generated by immunoSEQ multiplex PCR, the TCRdb table keeps only in-frame clones and is missing some. The sample holds 25,000 to 35,000 clones; under 95% are singletons and the top ten take approximately 2.4%. Sequences were derived from peripheral blood mononuclear cells, sampled before stem cell transplant. The receptor source for this set is a middle-aged man with acute myeloid leukemia. Some clones in this sample may be carry-over from other donors' samples.

V is TRBV4-2 and J is TRBJ1-1, with 9 nucleotides matching TRBD1. The V gene's germline CDR1 is LGHNA and CDR2 YNFKEQ. CDR3 length: 18 residues. V was pared by 4 bases and J by 7 bases, with 19 bases of the junction left unmatched. The CDR3, as DNA: TGTGCCAGCAGCCGCGAAATTGGACAGGGGCTTTCTTCGAGTGAAGCTTTCTTT. Translated: CASSREIGQGLSSSEAFF.

The chain carries TRBV7-2 and TRBJ2-2, with D perhaps assigned TRBD1 or TRBD2 (5 bases each). Germline V CDR1 and CDR2: SGHTA, FQGNSA. The CDR3 has 15 residues. The ends were cut back, 0 bases at V and 7 bases at J, with 12 bases in the middle. CDR3 in DNA: TGTGCCAGCAGCTTAGCACGAGGGGATGGCGGGGAGCTGTTTTTT. As protein: CASSLARGDGGELFF.

The chain couples TRBV4-1 to TRBJ2-3; 11 positions agree with TRBD2. The V gene's germline CDR1 is MGHRA and CDR2 YSYEKL. There are 17 residues in the CDR3. Trimming at V came to 0 bases and at J to 5 bases, leaving 7 bases not matched to a gene. In DNA form, the CDR3 reads TGCGCCAGCAGCCAAGAAGTAGCGGGGGGGCCCGGAGATACGCAGTATTTT. This codes for CASSQEVAGGPGDTQYF.

The rearrangement joins TRBV9 to TRBJ2-6; no definite D call. Trimming cost V 0 bases and J 4 bases, with 5 bases left between them. Germline CDR1 SGDLS, CDR2 YYNGEE. The length of the CDR3 is 14 residues. The CDR3 spells CASSVESGANVLTF. CDR3 DNA sequence: TGTGCCAGCAGCGTAGAATCCGGGGCCAACGTCCTGACTTTC.

The gene calls are TRBV19 and TRBJ2-6; 10 bases map to TRBD1. Per germline, CDR1 LNHDA and CDR2 SQIVND (reference sequence). CDR3 length: 16 residues. Unmatched junction bases numbered 5, after V lost 5 bases and J lost 4 bases. The CDR3 nucleotides are TGTGCCAGTAGTGCAGACAGGGGGCTCGGGGCCAACGTCCTGACTTTC. Translating gives CASSADRGLGANVLTF.

The chain uses TRBV19 and TRBJ1-5, with 9 bases aligning to TRBD1. Germline V gives CDR1 LNHDA, CDR2 SQIVND (reference sequence). The J segment lost 10 bases and the V segment lost 5 bases, leaving 9 bases of the junction unmatched. There are 14 residues in the CDR3. DNA for the CDR3: TGTGCCAGTAGTGGGACAGGGATTTTAGACCCCCAGCATTTT. Its translation is CASSGTGILDPQHF.

J is TRBJ1-2 and V is TRBV30; D is undetermined. The CDR3 totals 17 residues. V dropped 6 bases and J dropped 0 bases, with 23 bases sitting between them. Germline CDR1 is GTSNPN and CDR2 is SVGIG (reference sequence). The CDR3 DNA follows: TGTGCCTGCCCGTTCCGCGAGAAGGTAGGCCCTAACTATGGCTACACCTTC. As protein: CACPFREKVGPNYGYTF.

The chain uses TRBV19 and TRBJ2-7, with 7 bases that match TRBD1. With V trimmed by 5 bases and J by 0 bases, 7 bases remained unmatched. The CDR3 is 15 amino acids. The germline CDR1 and CDR2 sequences are LNHDA and SQIVND (reference sequence). The CDR3 sequence: CASSWKGDSSYEQYF. CDR3 in DNA: TGTGCCAGTAGTTGGAAGGGGGACAGCTCCTACGAGCAGTACTTC.

This chain connects TRBV5-1 to TRBJ1-2, with a tentative D call TRBD1 (5 bases). V was pared by 0 bases and J by 6 bases, with 12 bases between. CDR3 length: 14 amino acids. Per the germline V gene, CDR1 is SGHRS and CDR2 is YFSETQ. CDR3 DNA: TGCGCCAGCAGCTTGGGGGCCTTAGGGGATGGCTACACCTTC. Translated: CASSLGALGDGYTF.

The chain recombines TRBV6-1 with TRBJ1-6; no firm D call. This CDR3 is built from 14 residues. CDR1 and CDR2 (germline): MNHNS, SASEGT. Trimming left V 4 bases short and J 6 bases short, with 10 bases between. In DNA form, the CDR3 reads TGTGCCAGCAGTGGCTACGTCTCTAATTCACCCCTCCACTTT. Amino acid sequence: CASSGYVSNSPLHF.

For the CDR3, the DNA is TGTGCCAGCAGCCAAGATCTGGGGTACGGAGGTGATGGCTACACCTTC. Protein: CASSQDLGYGGDGYTF. V gene TRBV14 combines with J gene TRBJ1-2; D remains unclear. Trimming removed 0 bases at V and 6 bases at J, with 17 bases between. CDR1 is SGHDN and CDR2 is FVKESK in the germline V gene. The CDR3 extends over 16 amino acids.

V is TRBV28 and J is TRBJ1-2; D not resolved. The CDR3 is made up of 12 amino acids. Germline V lookup: CDR1 MDHEN, CDR2 SYDVKM. V was pared by 3 bases and J by 5 bases, with 7 bases between. In DNA form, the CDR3 reads TGTGCCAGCAGTTTTGGTCCATATGGCTACACCTTC. It translates to CASSFGPYGYTF.

The chain is built from TRBV4-1 and TRBJ1-5; D call uncertain. Germline CDR1 is MGHRA and CDR2 is YSYEKL. This CDR3 has 13 amino acids. V lost 3 bases and J lost 7, with 10 bases in between. The CDR3 is CASSQDAGQPQHF. The CDR3 DNA sequence: TGCGCCAGCAGCCAGGACGCCGGGCAGCCCCAGCATTTT.

The chain employs TRBV19 and TRBJ1-5; D possibly corresponds to TRBD1 (5 bases). The CDR3 covers 13 residues. The V end lost 3 bases, the J end lost 10 bases, and 13 bases lay between the germline ends. CDR1 and CDR2 (germline): LNHDA, SQIVND (reference sequence). The chain's CDR3 is CASSMGQGAPQHF. The CDR3 nucleotides are TGTGCCAGTAGTATGGGGCAGGGCGCACCCCAGCATTTT. The whole variable domain, filled in from reference TRBV19 and TRBJ1-5, reads DGGITQSPKYLFRKEGQNVTLSCEQNLNHDAMYWYRQDPGQGLRLIYYSQIVNDFQKGDIAEGYSVSREKKESFPLTVTSAQKNPTAFYLCASSMGQGAPQHFGDGTRLSIL.

V is TRBV7-2 and J is TRBJ1-1, with 7 bases aligning to TRBD1. Germline V CDR1 and CDR2: SGHTA, FQGNSA. The CDR3 loop spans 13 amino acids. Trimming at V came to 5 bases and at J to 3 bases, leaving 3 bases not matched to a gene. CDR3 in DNA: TGTGCCAGCAGCGCCGGACAGGACACTGAAGCTTTCTTT. This encodes CASSAGQDTEAFF.

The chain joins TRBV27 to TRBJ1-1; D might be TRBD1 (6 bases). The CDR3 totals 15 residues. Germline V gene lookup returns CDR1 MNHEY and CDR2 SMNVEV (reference sequence). Deletions cut 5 bases from V and 0 bases from J, with 13 bases between. CDR3 amino acids: CASSPHRDLNTEAFF. The DNA of the CDR3 is TGTGCCAGCAGTCCCCACAGGGACCTGAACACTGAAGCTTTCTTT.

This chain joins TRBV27 and TRBJ2-1, with TRBD2 as a possible D gene (6 bases). From germline, CDR1 is MNHEY and CDR2 SMNVEV (reference sequence). The CDR3 is 15 amino acids. V gave up 2 bases and J gave up 4 bases, with 12 bases separating them. As DNA, the CDR3 is TGTGCCAGCAGTTTACCGGGGGTCGGATACAATGAGCAGTTCTTC. It codes for CASSLPGVGYNEQFF.